Listed below are T cell receptor beta chains from one sample, sequenced in a study of blood T cell repertoires in COVID-19. TCRdb keeps only in-frame clones here, not all; method: immunoSEQ multiplex PCR. The sample lists about 210,000 clones; 83% were seen once. Sequences were obtained from peripheral blood. These TCRs come from a woman aged 45 to 65 with acute or convalescent COVID-19. Each CDR3 is given with its conserved first and last residue. A D gene is named only where the DNA matches it firmly. Size is omitted from some rows. Given values are once, few, many or a class for expanded clones.

>-|TRBJ2-1|TRBV2|-
TGTGCCAGCAGGCAGGCTGTTGAGCAGTTCTTC
CASRQAVEQFF
>TRBD2|TRBJ2-3|TRBV5-8|-
TGTGCCAGCATGTTTCTAGCGGGCCACACAGATACGCAGTATTTT
CASMFLAGHTDTQYF
>TRBD2|TRBJ2-1|TRBV10-1|-
TGCGCCAGCAGTGAGTCGTTTGGACTAGCGGTTTACAATGAGCAGTTCTTC
CASSESFGLAVYNEQFF
>-|TRBJ2-1|TRBV12-5|few
TGTGCTAGTGGTTTGCCGCGGAACAATGAGCAGTTCTTC
CASGLPRNNEQFF
>-|TRBJ1-1|TRBV9|-
TGTGCCAGCAGCGTAAGCACGGGCGGGTACACTGAAGCTTTCTTT
CASSVSTGGYTEAFF
>TRBD1|TRBJ1-1|TRBV11-1|-
TGTGCCAGCAGAGGACAGGTGAACACTGAAGCTTTCTTT
CASRGQVNTEAFF
>-|TRBJ1-2|TRBV3-1/TRBV3-2|-
TGTGCCAGCAGCCATAGGGGGGGAGCCTATGGCTACACCTTC
CASSHRGGAYGYTF
>-|TRBJ2-7|TRBV2|few
TGTGCCAGCAGTGGAGTCTTCTACGAGCAGTACTTC
CASSGVFYEQYF
>TRBD1|TRBJ2-5|TRBV18|-
TGTGCCAGCTCACCGGGGACAGGGTCAAGAGAGACCCAGTACTTC
CASSPGTGSRETQYF
>-|TRBJ2-5|TRBV15|-
TGTGCCACCAGCAGCGCGGAAGAGACCCAGTACTTC
CATSSAEETQYF
>TRBD2|TRBJ2-3|TRBV19|-
TGTGCCAGTAGTATTGGGGAGGGCGGGAGAGGGACAGATACGCAGTATTTT
CASSIGEGGRGTDTQYF
>TRBD2|TRBJ2-3|TRBV20-1|-
TGCAGTGCTAGTATCGGACTAGGATACACAGATACGCAGTATTTT
CSASIGLGYTDTQYF
>-|TRBJ1-5|TRBV6-6|-
TGTGCCAGCAGTTATCCGGGACTGTCCAATCAGCCCCAGCATTTT
CASSYPGLSNQPQHF
>-|TRBJ2-7|TRBV5-6|-
TGTGCCAGCAGCGTTACGGGACTCATCTACGAGCAGTACTTC
CASSVTGLIYEQYF
>-|TRBJ2-5|TRBV11-3|-
TGTGCCAGCTCCAAAGGGGGAGGGCGAGAAAAGACCCAGTACTTC
CASSKGGGREKTQYF
>-|TRBJ1-1|TRBV27|-
TGTGCCAGTCAACAGGGACGGGTGAACACTGAAGCTTTCTTT
CASQQGRVNTEAFF
>TRBD2|TRBJ2-1|TRBV5-1|-
TGCGCCAGCAGCTTAACCACTAGCGGGAGCTCCTACAATGAGCAGTTCTTC
CASSLTTSGSSYNEQFF